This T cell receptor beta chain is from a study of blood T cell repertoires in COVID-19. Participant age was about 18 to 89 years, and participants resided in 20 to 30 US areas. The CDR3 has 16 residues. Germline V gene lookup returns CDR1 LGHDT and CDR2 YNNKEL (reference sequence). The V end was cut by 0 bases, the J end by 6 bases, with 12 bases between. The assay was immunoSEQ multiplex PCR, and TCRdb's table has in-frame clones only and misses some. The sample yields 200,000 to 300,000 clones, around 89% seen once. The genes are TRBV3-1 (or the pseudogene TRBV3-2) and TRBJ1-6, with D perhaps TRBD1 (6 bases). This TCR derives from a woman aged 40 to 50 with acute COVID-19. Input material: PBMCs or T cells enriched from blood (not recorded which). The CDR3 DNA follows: TGTGCCAGCAGCCAAGAGCCCCCACAGGGTAATTCACCCCTCCACTTT. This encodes CASSQEPPQGNSPLHF.